These 11 T cell receptor beta chains were all obtained from the same sample, sequenced in a study of identical twins. TCRdb re-derived calls from the 5' RACE reads in MiXCR, one entry per CDR3 protein. Here the sample spans about 690,000 distinct CDR3 sequences, around 5.7% being singletons. Sequencing was carried out using naive T cells sorted from blood. These receptor sequences come from a man aged 18 to 30 in good health.

This clonotype was counted between two and nine times. This chain uses TRBV6-2 or TRBV6-3 with TRBJ1-5; a possible D gene is TRBD1 (6 bases). The V gene's germline CDR1 is MNHEY and CDR2 SVGEGT. V was trimmed by 4 bases and J by 6 bases, leaving 13 bases between them. The length of the CDR3 is 14 residues. Here the CDR3 DNA reads TGTGCCAGCAGTTTGGGGGGGGCTTCTCAGCCCCAGCATTTT. It yields the protein CASSLGGASQPQHF.

The rearrangement joins TRBV3-1 to TRBJ2-1; a possible D gene is TRBD2 (6 bases). This CDR3 comprises 18 residues. Trimming removed 1 base at V and 4 bases at J, with 20 bases between. Germline-derived CDR1 and CDR2 are LGHDT and YNNKEL (reference sequence). The CDR3 loop reads CASSQGGTSGVLYNEQFF. The CDR3 DNA is TGTGCCAGCAGCCAAGGTGGTACATCGGGAGTTCTTTACAATGAGCAGTTCTTC.

This clonotype was recorded a few times. The chain recombines TRBV30 with TRBJ2-1; D remains unclear. Trimming took 4 bases from V and 0 from J, leaving 7 bases between them. Per the germline V gene, CDR1 is GTSNPN and CDR2 is SVGIG (reference sequence). The CDR3 covers 13 residues. CDR3 nucleotide sequence: TGTGCCTGGATCTCGGTCTCCTACAATGAGCAGTTCTTC. It codes for CAWISVSYNEQFF.

In its sample, this clonotype was seen many times. The chain employs TRBV11-2 and TRBJ2-1, with 10 positions matching TRBD2. Per germline, CDR1 SGHAT and CDR2 FQNNGV. The CDR3 covers 16 residues. V was pared by 2 bases and J by 7 bases, with 8 bases of the junction left unmatched. The CDR3 DNA reads TGTGCCAGCAGCTTATCGGGCCTAGCGGGAGTAAATGAGCAGTTCTTC. It translates to CASSLSGLAGVNEQFF. The full variable domain, rest sourced from reference TRBV11-2 and TRBJ2-1, is EAGVAQSPRYKIIEKRQSVAFWCNPISGHATLYWYQQILGQGPKLLIQFQNNGVVDDSQLPKDRFSAERLKGVDSTLKIQPAKLEDSAVYLCASSLSGLAGVNEQFFGPGTRLTVL.

There are many counts of this clonotype. The CDR3 bases are TGTGCCATCAGTGCGAAACCGGAGCGGGAGCAGTACTTC. It is translated as CAISAKPEREQYF. The chain employs TRBV10-3 and TRBJ2-5; 8 bases are a match to TRBD2. Germline V gives CDR1 ENHRY, CDR2 SYGVKD. This CDR3 spans 13 amino acids. V trimming: 4 bases; J trimming: 11 bases; junction bases outside the gene matches: 9.

This clonotype was seen only a few times. V is TRBV18 and J is TRBJ1-1; 7 nucleotides align to TRBD1. The CDR3 has 14 amino acids. Germline lookup yields CDR1 KGHSH and CDR2 LQKENI. After removal of 3 bases from V and 5 bases from J, the junction contained 6 bases not matched to a gene. This CDR3 reads CASSPRGVETEAFF. CDR3 DNA sequence: TGTGCCAGCTCACCCAGGGGGGTGGAGACTGAAGCTTTCTTT.

At least ten counts were recorded for this clonotype. The genes are TRBV6-5 and TRBJ1-6; a possible D gene is TRBD1 (5 bases). V was trimmed by 2 bases and J by 10 bases, leaving 6 bases between them. The V gene's germline CDR1 is MNHEY and CDR2 SVGAGI. The CDR3 spans 12 residues. The CDR3 loop is CASSYGTSPLHF. In DNA, the CDR3 is TGTGCCAGCAGTTACGGGACCTCACCCCTCCACTTT.

This clonotype was found a few times. The genes are TRBV7-2 and TRBJ2-1, with 7 bases lining up with TRBD2. Germline assignment: CDR1 SGHTA and CDR2 FQGNSA. The CDR3 totals 17 residues. The V gene end was trimmed by 3 bases and the J gene end by 4 bases; junction bases not matched to a gene: 12. The DNA of the CDR3 is TGTGCCAGCAGCTTTCTCCCCCCTAGCGGCGCATACAATGAGCAGTTCTTC. It is translated as CASSFLPPSGAYNEQFF. Full variable domain (rest looked up from reference TRBV7-2 and TRBJ2-1): GAGVSQSPSNKVTEKGKDVELRCDPISGHTALYWYRQSLGQGLEFLIYFQGNSAPDKSGLPSDRFSAERTGGSVSTLTIQRTQQEDSAVYLCASSFLPPSGAYNEQFFGPGTRLTVL.

This clonotype was seen a few times. V and J are TRBV12-3 or TRBV12-4 and TRBJ2-7; D is uncertain. Trimming removed 3 bases from V and 9 bases from J, with 15 bases in between. The CDR3 length is 13 residues. CDR3 loop: CASSFGRRARQYF. The CDR3 DNA is TGTGCCAGCAGTTTTGGCCGGCGCGCACGGCAGTACTTC.

This clonotype was recorded many times. This chain joins TRBV12-3 or TRBV12-4 and TRBJ2-1, with a possible D match to TRBD1 (5 bases). The CDR3 consists of 11 residues. Trimming pared 6 bases from V and 9 bases from J, leaving 9 bases between. CDR3 sequence: CASSLRGEQFF. The CDR3 coding sequence is TGTGCCAGCAGCCTAAGGGGTGAGCAGTTCTTC.

This clonotype was detected ten times or more. The J gene is TRBJ1-5, the V gene TRBV20-1; no clear D gene. This CDR3 contains 12 residues. Trimming removed 4 bases at V and 1 base at J, with 5 bases between. From germline, CDR1 is DFQATT and CDR2 SNEGSKA (reference sequence). This CDR3 reads CSAKASNQPQHF. In DNA form, the CDR3 reads TGCAGTGCTAAGGCCAGCAATCAGCCCCAGCATTTT.